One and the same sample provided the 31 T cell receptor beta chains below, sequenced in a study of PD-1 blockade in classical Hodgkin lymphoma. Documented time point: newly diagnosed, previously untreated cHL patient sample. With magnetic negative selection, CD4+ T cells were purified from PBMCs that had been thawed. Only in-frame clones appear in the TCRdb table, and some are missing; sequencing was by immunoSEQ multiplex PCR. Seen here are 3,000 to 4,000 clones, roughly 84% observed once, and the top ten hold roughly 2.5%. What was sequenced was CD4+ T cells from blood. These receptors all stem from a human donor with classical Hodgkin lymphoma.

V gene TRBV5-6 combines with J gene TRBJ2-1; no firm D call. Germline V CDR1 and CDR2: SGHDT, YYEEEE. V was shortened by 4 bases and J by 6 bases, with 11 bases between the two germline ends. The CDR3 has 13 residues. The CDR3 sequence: CASSLGLPNEQFF. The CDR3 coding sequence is TGTGCCAGCAGCCTTGGCTTACCCAATGAGCAGTTCTTC.

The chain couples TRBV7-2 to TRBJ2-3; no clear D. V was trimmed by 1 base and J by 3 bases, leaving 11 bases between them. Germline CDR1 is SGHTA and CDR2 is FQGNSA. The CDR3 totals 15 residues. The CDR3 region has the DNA TGTGCCAGCAGCTTAGGATTAGTTGGGACAGATACGCAGTATTTT. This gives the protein CASSLGLVGTDTQYF. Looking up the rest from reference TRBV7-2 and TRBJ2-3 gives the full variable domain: GAGVSQSPSNKVTEKGKDVELRCDPISGHTALYWYRQSLGQGLEFLIYFQGNSAPDKSGLPSDRFSAERTGGSVSTLTIQRTQQEDSAVYLCASSLGLVGTDTQYFGPGTRLTVL.

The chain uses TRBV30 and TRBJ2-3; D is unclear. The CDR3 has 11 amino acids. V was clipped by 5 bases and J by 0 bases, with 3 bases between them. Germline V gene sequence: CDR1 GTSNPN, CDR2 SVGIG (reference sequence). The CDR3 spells CAWSSTDTQYF. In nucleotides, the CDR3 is TGTGCCTGGTCAAGCACAGATACGCAGTATTTT.

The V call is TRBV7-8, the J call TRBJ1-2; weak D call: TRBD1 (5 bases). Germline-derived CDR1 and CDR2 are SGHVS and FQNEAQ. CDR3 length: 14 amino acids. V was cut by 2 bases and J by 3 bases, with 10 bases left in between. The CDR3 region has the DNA TGTGCCAGCAGCTTATCGGTCAGGGACTATGGCTACACCTTC. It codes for CASSLSVRDYGYTF.

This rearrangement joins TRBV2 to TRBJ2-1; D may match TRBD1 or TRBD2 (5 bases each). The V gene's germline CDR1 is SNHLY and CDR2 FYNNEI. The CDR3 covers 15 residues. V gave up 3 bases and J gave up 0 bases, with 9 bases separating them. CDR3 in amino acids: CASSEGTGSYNEQFF. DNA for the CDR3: TGTGCCAGCAGTGAGGGGACGGGCTCCTACAATGAGCAGTTCTTC.

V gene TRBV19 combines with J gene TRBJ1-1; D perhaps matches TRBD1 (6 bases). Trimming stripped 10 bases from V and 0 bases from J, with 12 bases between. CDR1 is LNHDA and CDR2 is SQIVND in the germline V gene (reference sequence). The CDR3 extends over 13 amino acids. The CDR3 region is CATGTSMNTEAFF. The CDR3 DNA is TGTGCCACCGGGACATCCATGAACACTGAAGCTTTCTTT.

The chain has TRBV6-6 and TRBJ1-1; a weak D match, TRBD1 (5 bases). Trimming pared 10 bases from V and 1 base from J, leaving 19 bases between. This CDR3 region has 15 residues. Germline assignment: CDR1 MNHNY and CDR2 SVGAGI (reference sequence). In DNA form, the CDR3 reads TGTGCCACCTCTGGCGAGGGAACAGGGAACACTGAAGCTTTCTTT. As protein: CATSGEGTGNTEAFF.

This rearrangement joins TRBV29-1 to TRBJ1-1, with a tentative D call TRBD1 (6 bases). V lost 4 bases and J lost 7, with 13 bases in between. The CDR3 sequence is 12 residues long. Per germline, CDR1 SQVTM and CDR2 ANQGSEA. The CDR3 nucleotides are TGCAGCGTTGCCCCGGGGGGCGGTGAAGCTTTCTTT. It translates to CSVAPGGGEAFF.

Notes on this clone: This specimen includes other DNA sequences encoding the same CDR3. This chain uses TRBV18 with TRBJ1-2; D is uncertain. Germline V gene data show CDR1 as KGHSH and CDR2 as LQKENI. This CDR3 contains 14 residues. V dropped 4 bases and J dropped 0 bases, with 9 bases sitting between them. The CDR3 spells CASSLDSSNYGYTF. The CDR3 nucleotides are TGTGCCAGCTCACTTGACTCCTCTAACTATGGCTACACCTTC.

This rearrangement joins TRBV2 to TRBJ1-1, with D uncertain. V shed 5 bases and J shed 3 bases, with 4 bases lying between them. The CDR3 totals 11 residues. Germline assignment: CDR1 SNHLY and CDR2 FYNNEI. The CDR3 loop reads CASSPDTEAFF. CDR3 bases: TGTGCCAGCAGTCCCGACACTGAAGCTTTCTTT.

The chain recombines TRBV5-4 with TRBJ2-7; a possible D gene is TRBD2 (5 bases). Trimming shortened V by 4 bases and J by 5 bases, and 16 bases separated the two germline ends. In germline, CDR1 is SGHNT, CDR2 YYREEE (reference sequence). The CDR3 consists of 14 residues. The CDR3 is CASSRRGIGDEQYF. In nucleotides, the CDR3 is TGTGCCAGCAGCCGGAGAGGGATTGGGGACGAGCAGTACTTC.

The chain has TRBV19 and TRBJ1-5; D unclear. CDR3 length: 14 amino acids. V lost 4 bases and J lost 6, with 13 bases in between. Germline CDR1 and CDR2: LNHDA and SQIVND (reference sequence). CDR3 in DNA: TGTGCCAGTAGTAGTCTGCGGGTAGGTCAGCCCCAGCATTTT. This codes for CASSSLRVGQPQHF.

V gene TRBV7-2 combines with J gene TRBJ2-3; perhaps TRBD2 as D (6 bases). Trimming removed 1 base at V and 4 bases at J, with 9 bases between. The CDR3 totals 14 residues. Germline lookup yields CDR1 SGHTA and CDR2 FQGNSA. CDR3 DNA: TGTGCCAGCAGCTTAGGAGTAGCGGCAGATACGCAGTATTTT. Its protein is CASSLGVAADTQYF. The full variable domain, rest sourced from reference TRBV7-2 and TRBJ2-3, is GAGVSQSPSNKVTEKGKDVELRCDPISGHTALYWYRQSLGQGLEFLIYFQGNSAPDKSGLPSDRFSAERTGGSVSTLTIQRTQQEDSAVYLCASSLGVAADTQYFGPGTRLTVL.

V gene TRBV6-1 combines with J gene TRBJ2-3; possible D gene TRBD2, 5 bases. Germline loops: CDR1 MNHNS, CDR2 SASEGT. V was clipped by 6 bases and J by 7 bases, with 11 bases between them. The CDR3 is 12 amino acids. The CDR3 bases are TGTGCCAGCAGCCTGGGGAGTAATACGCAGTATTTT. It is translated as CASSLGSNTQYF.

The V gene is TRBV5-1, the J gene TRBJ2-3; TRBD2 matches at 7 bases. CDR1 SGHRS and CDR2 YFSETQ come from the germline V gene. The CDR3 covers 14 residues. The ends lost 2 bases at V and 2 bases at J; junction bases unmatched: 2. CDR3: CASSLSGTTDTQYF. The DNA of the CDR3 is TGCGCCAGCAGCTTAAGCGGGACCACAGATACGCAGTATTTT.

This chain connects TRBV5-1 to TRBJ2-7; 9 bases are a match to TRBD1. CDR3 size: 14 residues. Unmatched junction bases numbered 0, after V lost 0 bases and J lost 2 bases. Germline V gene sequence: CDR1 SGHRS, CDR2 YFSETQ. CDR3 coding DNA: TGCGCCAGCAGCTTGGGGACAGGGGCCTACGAGCAGTACTTC. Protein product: CASSLGTGAYEQYF.

CDR3 sequence (DNA): TGTGCCATCAGGGACAGGGGAGACACCGGGGAGCTGTTTTTT. Translating gives CAIRDRGDTGELFF. The gene calls are TRBV10-3 and TRBJ2-2, with TRBD1 matching 9 bases. In germline, CDR1 is ENHRY, CDR2 SYGVKD. V lost 6 bases to trimming and J lost 3 bases; unmatched junction nucleotides: 2. The CDR3 runs to 14 residues.

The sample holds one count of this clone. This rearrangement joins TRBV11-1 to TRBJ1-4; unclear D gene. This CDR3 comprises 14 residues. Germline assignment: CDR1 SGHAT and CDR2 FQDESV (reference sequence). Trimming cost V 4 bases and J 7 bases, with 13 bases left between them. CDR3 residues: CASSYRGKGEKLFF. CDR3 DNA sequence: TGTGCCAGCAGCTACCGGGGAAAGGGTGAAAAACTGTTTTTT.

CDR3 bases: TGTGCCAGCAGCCAACCGGGACTACAGAACACCGGGGAGCTGTTTTTT. Its translation is CASSQPGLQNTGELFF. This rearrangement joins TRBV5-4 to TRBJ2-2; TRBD2 aligns across 7 bases. In germline, CDR1 is SGHNT, CDR2 YYREEE (reference sequence). This CDR3 spans 16 amino acids. Trimming removed 4 bases from V and 1 base from J; junction bases left unmatched: 7.

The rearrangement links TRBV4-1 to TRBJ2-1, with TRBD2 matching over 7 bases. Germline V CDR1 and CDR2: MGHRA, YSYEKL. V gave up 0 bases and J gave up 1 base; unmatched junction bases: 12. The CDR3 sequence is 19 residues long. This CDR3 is CASSQDEGRGGRSYNEQFF. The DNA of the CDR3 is TGCGCCAGCAGCCAAGATGAGGGCCGGGGAGGGAGGTCCTACAATGAGCAGTTCTTC.

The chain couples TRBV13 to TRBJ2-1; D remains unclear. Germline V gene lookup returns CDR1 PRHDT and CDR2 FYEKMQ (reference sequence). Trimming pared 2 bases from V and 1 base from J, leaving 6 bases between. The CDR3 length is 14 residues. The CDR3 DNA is TGTGCCAGCAGCTTAAGCCGGTCCTACAATGAGCAGTTCTTC. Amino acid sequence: CASSLSRSYNEQFF.

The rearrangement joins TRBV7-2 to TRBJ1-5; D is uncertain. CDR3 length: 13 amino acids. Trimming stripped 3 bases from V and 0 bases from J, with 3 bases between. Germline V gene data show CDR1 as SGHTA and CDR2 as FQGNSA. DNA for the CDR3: TGTGCCAGCAGCTTGAGTAGCAATCAGCCCCAGCATTTT. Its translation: CASSLSSNQPQHF.

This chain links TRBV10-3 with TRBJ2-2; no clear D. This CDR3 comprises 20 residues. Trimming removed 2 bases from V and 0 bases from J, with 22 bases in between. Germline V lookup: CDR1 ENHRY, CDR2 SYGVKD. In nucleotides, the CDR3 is TGTGCCATCAGTGAGGGCCCCCCCGTACGGATTGTCGCGAACACCGGGGAGCTGTTTTTT. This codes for CAISEGPPVRIVANTGELFF.

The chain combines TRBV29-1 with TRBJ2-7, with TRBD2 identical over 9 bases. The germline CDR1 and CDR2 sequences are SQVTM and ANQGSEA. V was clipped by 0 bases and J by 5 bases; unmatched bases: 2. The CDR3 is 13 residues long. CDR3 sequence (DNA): TGCAGCGTTGAAGAACTAGCGGGCCACGAGCAGTACTTC. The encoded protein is CSVEELAGHEQYF.

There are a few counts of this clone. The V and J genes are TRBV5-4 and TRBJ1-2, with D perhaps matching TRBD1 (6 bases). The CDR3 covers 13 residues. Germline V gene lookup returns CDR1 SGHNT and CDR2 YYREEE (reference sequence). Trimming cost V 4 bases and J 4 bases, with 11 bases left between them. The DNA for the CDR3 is TGTGCCAGCAGCGCGGACAGTCTCTATGGCTACACCTTC. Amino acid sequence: CASSADSLYGYTF.

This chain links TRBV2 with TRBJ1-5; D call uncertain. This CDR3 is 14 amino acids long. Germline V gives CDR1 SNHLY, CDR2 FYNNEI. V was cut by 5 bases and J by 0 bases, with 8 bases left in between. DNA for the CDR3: TGTGCCAGCAGTTTTCAGAATAGCAATCAGCCCCAGCATTTT. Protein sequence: CASSFQNSNQPQHF.

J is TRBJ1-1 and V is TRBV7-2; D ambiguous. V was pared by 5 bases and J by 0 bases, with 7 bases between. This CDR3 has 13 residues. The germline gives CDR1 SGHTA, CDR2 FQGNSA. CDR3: CASSPSMNTEAFF. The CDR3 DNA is TGTGCCAGCAGCCCCTCTATGAACACTGAAGCTTTCTTT. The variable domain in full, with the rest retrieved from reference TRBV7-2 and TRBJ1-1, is GAGVSQSPSNKVTEKGKDVELRCDPISGHTALYWYRQSLGQGLEFLIYFQGNSAPDKSGLPSDRFSAERTGGSVSTLTIQRTQQEDSAVYLCASSPSMNTEAFFGQGTRLTVV.

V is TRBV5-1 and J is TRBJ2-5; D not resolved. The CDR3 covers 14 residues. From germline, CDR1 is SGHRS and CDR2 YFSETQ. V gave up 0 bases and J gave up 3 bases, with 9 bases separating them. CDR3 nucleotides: TGCGCCAGCAGCTTGGTCCTAGGAAAAGAGACCCAGTACTTC. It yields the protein CASSLVLGKETQYF.

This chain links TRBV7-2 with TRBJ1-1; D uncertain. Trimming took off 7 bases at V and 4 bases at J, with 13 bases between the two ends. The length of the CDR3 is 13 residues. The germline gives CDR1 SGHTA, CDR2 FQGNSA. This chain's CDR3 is CASTILTSTEAFF. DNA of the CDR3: TGTGCCAGCACCATATTAACCTCCACTGAAGCTTTCTTT.

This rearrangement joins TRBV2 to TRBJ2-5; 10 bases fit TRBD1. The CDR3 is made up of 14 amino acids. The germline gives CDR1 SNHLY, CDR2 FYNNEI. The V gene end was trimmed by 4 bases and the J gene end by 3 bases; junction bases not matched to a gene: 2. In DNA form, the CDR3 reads TGTGCCAGCAGTGGGGACAGGGGCGAAGAGACCCAGTACTTC. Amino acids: CASSGDRGEETQYF.

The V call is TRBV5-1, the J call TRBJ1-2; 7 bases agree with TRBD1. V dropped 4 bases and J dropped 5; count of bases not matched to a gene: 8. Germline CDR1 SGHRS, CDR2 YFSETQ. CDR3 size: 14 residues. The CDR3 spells CASSTGTATYGYTF. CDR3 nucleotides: TGCGCCAGCAGCACCGGGACAGCGACGTATGGCTACACCTTC.